What follows are 22 T cell receptor beta chains derived from one specimen sequenced in a study of blood T cell repertoires in COVID-19. Profiling relied on immunoSEQ multiplex PCR, and the TCRdb table lists in-frame clones only, not all of them. Of 290,000 or so clones listed, 75% to 95% are singletons. The specimen was PBMCs or T cells enriched from blood (not recorded which). These receptors were obtained from a woman younger than 45 who had recovered from COVID-19.

The chain employs TRBV7-2 and TRBJ2-7; unclear D gene. The CDR3 contains 15 residues. Between the trimmed V and J ends, which lost 0 bases and 0 bases, there was a span of 9 bases. Germline CDR1 is SGHTA and CDR2 is FQGNSA. This chain's CDR3 is CASSLAPMSSYEQYF. The CDR3 region has the DNA TGTGCCAGCAGCTTAGCGCCAATGAGCTCCTACGAGCAGTACTTC.

The chain joins TRBV27 to TRBJ1-2; possible D gene TRBD1, 5 bases. The V gene lost 2 bases and the J gene lost 3 bases, with 10 bases spanning the gap. This CDR3 is built from 14 residues. Germline V CDR1 and CDR2: MNHEY, SMNVEV (reference sequence). CDR3 sequence: CASSLPDKYYGYTF. CDR3 nucleotide sequence: TGTGCCAGCAGTTTACCGGACAAGTACTATGGCTACACCTTC.

The chain recombines TRBV19 with TRBJ2-1, with 7 bases that match TRBD2. The ends lost 1 base at V and 3 bases at J; junction bases unmatched: 9. Germline V gene lookup returns CDR1 LNHDA and CDR2 SQIVND (reference sequence). This CDR3 contains 17 residues. CDR3 residues: CASSIGGRASGYNEQFF. The CDR3 DNA sequence: TGTGCCAGTAGTATAGGGGGGAGGGCTAGTGGCTACAATGAGCAGTTCTTC.

The chain has TRBV10-3 and TRBJ1-1, with D possibly TRBD1 on 6 matching bases. Germline V gene sequence: CDR1 ENHRY, CDR2 SYGVKD. This CDR3 has 15 amino acids. V gave up 5 bases and J gave up 10 bases, with 23 bases separating them. CDR3 region: CAISSGTRQEESAFF. CDR3 DNA sequence: TGTGCCATCAGTTCCGGGACACGGCAAGAGGAATCAGCTTTCTTT.

The chain recombines TRBV28 with TRBJ1-6, with TRBD1 matching 8 bases. This CDR3 region has 12 residues. CDR1 and CDR2 from the germline V gene are MDHEN and SYDVKM. CDR3 region: CSSGGKNSPLHF. DNA of the CDR3: TGTTCATCAGGGGGCAAGAATTCACCCCTCCACTTT.

The chain links TRBV7-2 to TRBJ2-7, with D perhaps matching TRBD2 (6 bases). Germline CDR1 is SGHTA and CDR2 is FQGNSA. Trimming pared 5 bases from V and 4 bases from J, leaving 18 bases between. The CDR3 sequence is 15 residues long. CDR3 protein: CASSRYWEDPYEQYF. CDR3 DNA: TGTGCCAGCAGCCGTTATTGGGAGGACCCGTACGAGCAGTACTTC.

The V call is TRBV11-1, the J call TRBJ2-1; 8 bases align to TRBD1. The CDR3 loop spans 15 amino acids. Trimming removed 4 bases from V and 2 bases from J; junction bases left unmatched: 4. Germline V lookup: CDR1 SGHAT, CDR2 FQDESV (reference sequence). For the CDR3, the DNA is TGTGCCAGCAGCTCTTACAGGGGGACCTACAATGAGCAGTTCTTC. Translating gives CASSSYRGTYNEQFF.

The CDR3 nucleotides are TGTGCCAGCAGTGAAGTAGACAGCCATAATGAAAAACTGTTTTTT. This gives the protein CASSEVDSHNEKLFF. The chain has TRBV6-1 and TRBJ1-4, with D perhaps matching TRBD1 (5 bases). The CDR3 loop spans 15 amino acids. Germline V gives CDR1 MNHNS, CDR2 SASEGT. Trimming stripped 1 base from V and 4 bases from J, with 10 bases between.

This rearrangement joins TRBV7-6 to TRBJ2-3; 7 bases agree with TRBD2. The CDR3 spans 16 residues. V was pared by 3 bases and J by 1 base, with 7 bases of the junction left unmatched. CDR1 and CDR2 (germline): SGHVS, FNYEAQ. The DNA of the CDR3 is TGTGCCAGCAGCTTGGGAAGCGGGACCCGCACAGATACGCAGTATTTT. It is translated as CASSLGSGTRTDTQYF. Full variable domain (missing parts from reference TRBV7-6 and TRBJ2-3): GAGVSQSPRYKVTKRGQDVALRCDPISGHVSLYWYRQALGQGPEFLTYFNYEAQQDKSGLPNDRFSAERPEGSISTLTIQRTEQRDSAMYRCASSLGSGTRTDTQYFGPGTRLTVL.

The chain employs TRBV6-2 or TRBV6-3 and TRBJ2-5, with 10 positions matching TRBD2. This CDR3 region has 18 residues. CDR1 is MNHEY and CDR2 is SVGEGT in the germline V gene. V lost 6 bases and J lost 2; bases outside the gene matches: 15. CDR3 residues: CASSRVVLGTSAQETQYF. CDR3 nucleotide sequence: TGTGCCAGCAGCCGCGTTGTCCTCGGGACTAGCGCGCAAGAGACCCAGTACTTC.

This chain joins TRBV7-2 and TRBJ2-7; D perhaps matches TRBD2 (7 bases). The CDR3 has 15 residues. Trimming removed 3 bases at V and 2 bases at J, with 14 bases between. Germline loops: CDR1 SGHTA, CDR2 FQGNSA. The CDR3 nucleotides read TGTGCCAGCAGCTTTAGGGGGGGTTTGGCCTACGAGCAGTACTTC. It specifies CASSFRGGLAYEQYF.

The chain recombines TRBV27 with TRBJ2-7, with TRBD2 as a possible D gene (5 bases). The CDR3 contains 15 residues. Trimming left V 7 bases short and J 4 bases short, with 20 bases between. Germline CDR1 reads MNHEY; CDR2 reads SMNVEV (reference sequence). This chain's CDR3 is CASKPHTDSRYEQYF. The CDR3 DNA is TGTGCCAGCAAGCCCCACACGGACTCGAGATACGAGCAGTACTTC.

A few counts support this clone. V gene TRBV6-5 combines with J gene TRBJ2-5, with D possibly being TRBD1 (5 bases). The length of the CDR3 is 11 residues. Germline CDR1 is MNHEY and CDR2 is SVGAGI. Trimming left V 9 bases short and J 6 bases short, with 11 bases between. This CDR3 is CASQGMQTQYF. The CDR3 DNA reads as TGTGCCAGTCAGGGAATGCAGACCCAGTACTTC.

The chain has TRBV6-5 and TRBJ1-3; TRBD1 matches 7 bases. Germline trimming cut 7 bases from V and 7 bases from J; bases unmatched to any gene: 13. The V gene's germline CDR1 is MNHEY and CDR2 SVGAGI. The CDR3 covers 15 residues. CDR3 nucleotides: TGTGCCAGCACCCTATCGGGGACAGCCCTTAACACCATATATTTT. It specifies CASTLSGTALNTIYF.

V usage is TRBV28 and J usage is TRBJ2-7; D perhaps matches TRBD2 (6 bases). V was clipped by 8 bases and J by 2 bases, with 16 bases between them. The CDR3 has 14 amino acids. In germline, CDR1 is MDHEN, CDR2 SYDVKM. The chain's CDR3 is CASREGTPPYEQYF. The CDR3 coding sequence is TGTGCCAGCCGTGAGGGGACTCCTCCCTACGAGCAGTACTTC.

The chain uses TRBV5-1 and TRBJ2-7; TRBD1 matches 8 bases. Germline V gives CDR1 SGHRS, CDR2 YFSETQ. Germline trimming cut 0 bases from V and 6 bases from J; bases unmatched to any gene: 5. This CDR3 contains 14 residues. The CDR3, as DNA: TGCGCCAGCAGCTTGGAGGACAGGGACGGCGAGCAGTACTTC. Residues: CASSLEDRDGEQYF.

V usage is TRBV21-1 and J usage is TRBJ2-7; TRBD2, as called in the table, went unchecked against the DNA. TRBV21-1 is a known pseudogene. The CDR3 runs to 15 residues. The CDR3: CASSEPGLAPYEQYF. The DNA of the CDR3 is TGTGCCAGCAGCGAGCCGGGACTAGCTCCCTACGAGCAGTACTTC.

The V gene is TRBV6-5, the J gene TRBJ2-7; D is possibly TRBD1 (6 bases). The V gene's germline CDR1 is MNHEY and CDR2 SVGAGI. The CDR3 runs 11 residues. Trimming stripped 8 bases from V and 6 bases from J, with 11 bases between. CDR3 amino acids: CASHQGSEQYF. The DNA for the CDR3 is TGTGCCAGCCATCAGGGGAGCGAGCAGTACTTC.

This clone has just one count. J is TRBJ2-1 and V is TRBV5-8; 10 bases line up with TRBD1. V lost 0 bases to trimming and J lost 8 bases; unmatched junction nucleotides: 11. The CDR3 runs to 17 residues. Germline values: CDR1 SGHTS, CDR2 YDEGEE. The CDR3: CASSLVRTGQGRDEQFF. Written as DNA, the CDR3 is TGTGCCAGCAGCTTGGTTAGGACGGGACAGGGGCGCGATGAGCAGTTCTTC.

The chain combines TRBV3-1 (or the pseudogene TRBV3-2) with TRBJ2-7; TRBD2 aligns across 10 bases. CDR1 and CDR2 (germline): LGHDT, YNNKEL (reference sequence). The junction had 8 bases not matched to a gene; V was cut back by 3 bases and J by 6 bases. This CDR3 contains 15 residues. CDR3 DNA sequence: TGTGCCAGCAGCCAGACAGCGGGAGGGTTCCTCGAGCAGTACTTC. Protein sequence: CASSQTAGGFLEQYF.

V gene TRBV4-3 combines with J gene TRBJ1-2, with 12 bases matching TRBD1. J was trimmed by 6 bases and V by 4 bases; bases with no gene match: 9. This CDR3 contains 16 residues. Germline V gene data show CDR1 as LGHNA and CDR2 as YSLEER. DNA for the CDR3: TGCGCCAGCAGCCCAATCGGGGGACAGGGGGCGAATGGCTACACCTTC. Its translation: CASSPIGGQGANGYTF.

The chain carries TRBV12-5 and TRBJ2-1, with D possibly TRBD1 on 6 matching bases. The CDR3 covers 14 residues. The germline V gene encodes CDR1 LGHNT and CDR2 FRNRAP. V was cut by 2 bases and J by 10 bases, with 15 bases left in between. The CDR3 is CASGLSGTRTEQFF. DNA of the CDR3: TGTGCTAGTGGTTTGTCCGGGACAAGGACCGAGCAGTTCTTC.